These T cell receptor beta chains were read from a single sample in a study of shared clonotypes between healthy human individuals. Sequencing was performed with immunoSEQ multiplex PCR; in TCRdb, only in-frame clones are kept and a portion is missing. The sample lists about 1.5 million clones, 98% seen once, with about 0.42% in the top ten. The specimen was naive CD4+ T cells sorted from blood. These receptors were taken from a man aged 30-40 years in good health. The CDR3 runs from the conserved cysteine through the conserved F or W. D genes are given only for firm matches. Only some rows state a clone size, as once, few, many or a class for expanded clones.

d_call j_call clone_size v_call cdr3_nt cdr3_aa
TRBD1 TRBJ2-7 - TRBV5-4 TGTGCCAGCGGGGGACAGGGGGCATACGAGCAGTACTTC CASGGQGAYEQYF
TRBD2 TRBJ2-1 - TRBV5-1 TGCGCCAGCGGAGCTAGCGGGGTCCACAATGAGCAGTTCTTC CASGASGVHNEQFF
- TRBJ2-3 - TRBV5-1 TGCGCCAGCAGCCCCGACGGGACGGCCGGAGATACGCAGTATTTT CASSPDGTAGDTQYF
- TRBJ1-5 - TRBV5-1 TGCGCCAGCAGCTTAACCGGGACTGATCAGCCCCAGCATTTT CASSLTGTDQPQHF
TRBD1 TRBJ1-1 - TRBV10-2 TGCGCCAGCCGCAGCGGGTCCGGGACAGGGAACACTGAAGCTTTCTTT CASRSGSGTGNTEAFF
- TRBJ1-3 - TRBV11-2 TGTGCCAGCAGCTTAGGGCTTATCTCCTCTGGAAACACCATATATTTT CASSLGLISSGNTIYF
- TRBJ2-3 - TRBV7-9 TGTGCCAGCAGCCCCGTGAGCCGGACAGATACGCAGTATTTT CASSPVSRTDTQYF
TRBD2 TRBJ2-1 - TRBV25-1 TGTGCCAGCAGTAGAACTAGCGGGAGAGGCGACTACAATGAGCAGTTCTTC CASSRTSGRGDYNEQFF
TRBD2 TRBJ2-7 - TRBV7-8 TGTGCCAGCAGCTTAGTTCGGGAGGTCGAATACGAGCAGTACTTC CASSLVREVEYEQYF
- TRBJ2-7 - TRBV29-1 TGCAGCGTTGAAATCGGGGGGCGCGACGAGCAGTACTTC CSVEIGGRDEQYF
- TRBJ2-3 - TRBV9 TGTGCCAGCAGCGGCCGAGTTTCCACAGATACGCAGTATTTT CASSGRVSTDTQYF
- TRBJ2-1 - TRBV29-1 TGCAGCGTTGAGGGGGCGGATTTCTACTACAATGAGCAGTTCTTC CSVEGADFYYNEQFF
- TRBJ2-1 - TRBV25-1 TGTGCCAGCAGTGAATCATGGCGAGTGCCCCCTACATTGAATGAGCAGTTCTTC CASSESWRVPPTLNEQFF
- TRBJ1-5 - TRBV5-6 TGTGCCAGCAGCTTGGCCGCGGGAACAGGGCCCCAGCATTTT CASSLAAGTGPQHF
- TRBJ2-1 - TRBV29-1 TGCAGCGTTGTCCTGCACAATGAGCAGTTCTTC CSVVLHNEQFF
TRBD2 TRBJ2-2 - TRBV15 TGTGCCACCAGCAGGCCCCAGTTAGGGACTACTAGCACCGGGGAGCTGTTTTTT CATSRPQLGTTSTGELFF
- TRBJ2-3 - TRBV11-2 TGTGCCAGCAGCTATCTTCGCGGGATCAATACGCAGTATTTT CASSYLRGINTQYF
TRBD1 TRBJ2-6 - TRBV5-5 TGTGCCAGCAGCTTTAAGGGACAGGGTTATGGGGCCAACGTCCTGACTTTC CASSFKGQGYGANVLTF
- TRBJ2-7 - TRBV18 TGTGCCAGCTCAATTATCGGGGTCGAAAACGAGCAGTACTTC CASSIIGVENEQYF
- TRBJ2-3 - TRBV6-6 TGTGCCAGCACCAACTCCTGGACAGTAGATACGCAGTATTTT CASTNSWTVDTQYF
- TRBJ2-3 - TRBV7-8 TGTGCCAGCAGCTTAGCTTCCTCAGATACGCAGTATTTT CASSLASSDTQYF
TRBD1 TRBJ2-3 - TRBV7-2 TGTGCCAGCAGCGCCCGACAGGGACCCTATACGCAGTATTTT CASSARQGPYTQYF
- TRBJ2-5 once TRBV9 TGTGCCAGCAGCCACCCAGGCATTGTGGAGACCCAGTACTTC CASSHPGIVETQYF
- TRBJ2-7 - TRBV28 TGTGCCAGCAGTCGACAGACCCCTCAGATGGGCGAGCAGTACTTC CASSRQTPQMGEQYF
TRBD2 TRBJ2-7 - TRBV7-2 TGTGCCAGCAGCTTCCCGATAGCGGGAGGGCCATCGTACGAGCAGTACTTC CASSFPIAGGPSYEQYF
- TRBJ2-2 - TRBV29-1 TGCAGCTCATTGATTGGGGCCGGGGAGCTGTTTTTT CSSLIGAGELFF